This T cell receptor beta chain was obtained from a study of identical twins. A universal primer site was added by template switching, and unique molecular identifiers were carried by the cDNA. One entry per CDR3 protein results from TCRdb running MiXCR on the 5' RACE reads. The data hold around 300,000 distinct CDR3 sequences, with about 8.9% observed a single time. Study-wide results and caveats: Within monozygotic twins, out-of-frame TCR alpha sharing was underestimated by the models. Analyses of zero insertions could be partly confounded by invariant MAIT and iNKT cells. With abundant cord blood beta clonotypes, insertions were fewer; memory repertoires showed no such pattern.

V lost 2 bases and J lost 1; bases outside the gene matches: 1. This CDR3 comprises 14 residues. Germline loops: CDR1 SQVTM, CDR2 ANQGSEA. Remarks on this clonotype: Its antigen remains unknown.

The data also belong to a second study, concerning yellow fever vaccine responses in identical twins.

The source is a woman younger than 30 in good health. The chain couples TRBV29-1 to TRBJ1-3, with 8 bases matching TRBD1. The sequencing input was memory (CD45RO+) T cells sorted from blood. DNA for the CDR3: TGCAGCGTTGAATACAGGGGGTCTGGAAACACCATATATTTT. It specifies CSVEYRGSGNTIYF.